These 26 T cell receptor beta chains share one sample of origin, sequenced in a study of T-cell memory formation after mild COVID-19. TCRdb re-called the 5' RACE reads with MiXCR, one entry per CDR3 protein. The table includes about 430,000 distinct CDR3 sequences, approximately 25% detected once. The sequencing sample was made of PBMCs or a T cell subset sorted from them (not recorded which). These receptors all stem from an adult woman who had mild COVID-19 (a few samples of this study predate the infection). Cell type and time point are not known.

This sequence joins TRBV7-8 and TRBJ1-1; possibly TRBD1 for D (5 bases). The CDR3 totals 13 residues. Germline assignment: CDR1 SGHVS and CDR2 FQNEAQ. V was trimmed by 5 bases and J by 3 bases, leaving 10 bases between them. The CDR3 DNA is TGTGCCAGCAGCCGGGACGGCCACACTGAAGCTTTCTTT. Amino acids: CASSRDGHTEAFF.

The CDR3 coding sequence is TGTGCCACCAGTGTCCTAGGGTCCGGGGAGCTGTTTTTT. It translates to CATSVLGSGELFF. The chain has TRBV24-1 and TRBJ2-2; D uncertain. Trimming removed 5 bases at V and 6 bases at J, with 9 bases between. Germline loops: CDR1 KGHDR, CDR2 SFDVKD. The CDR3 covers 13 residues.

This clonotype occurred a few times. The chain's CDR3 is CATSSSGRDYDIQYF. The DNA of the CDR3 is TGTGCCACCAGTTCTAGCGGGAGGGATTACGACATTCAGTACTTC. The J gene is TRBJ2-4, the V gene TRBV24-1, with 12 bases matching TRBD2. The V and J ends lost 6 bases and 8 bases, in that order; junction bases with no gene match: 7. There are 15 residues in the CDR3. CDR1 and CDR2 (germline): KGHDR, SFDVKD.

The sample holds a few counts of this clonotype. This chain connects TRBV9 to TRBJ2-1; D possibly uses TRBD1 or TRBD2 (5 bases each). The CDR3 length is 13 residues. Germline V gives CDR1 SGDLS, CDR2 YYNGEE. Trimming removed 0 bases at V and 7 bases at J, with 8 bases between. The CDR3 DNA follows: TGTGCCAGCAGCGTAGATTGGGGGAATGAGCAGTTCTTC. Translated: CASSVDWGNEQFF. The entire variable domain, with the rest obtained from reference TRBV9 and TRBJ2-1, is as follows: DSGVTQTPKHLITATGQRVTLRCSPRSGDLSVYWYQQSLDQGLQFLIQYYNGEERAKGNILERFSAQQFPDLHSELNLSSLELGDSALYFCASSVDWGNEQFFGPGTRLTVL.

This clonotype was seen a handful of times. The rearrangement uses TRBV6-5 and TRBJ2-1; D gene ambiguous. The CDR3 spans 16 residues. Germline V CDR1 and CDR2: MNHEY, SVGAGI. Deletions cut 2 bases from V and 0 bases from J, with 11 bases between. The DNA for the CDR3 is TGTGCCAGCAGTTACGGGGTGCCTGCCTCCTACAATGAGCAGTTCTTC. Its translation: CASSYGVPASYNEQFF.

The chain has TRBV29-1 and TRBJ2-1; TRBD2 might be the D (5 bases). The germline gives CDR1 SQVTM, CDR2 ANQGSEA. Deletions cut 1 base from V and 5 bases from J, with 9 bases between. The CDR3 length is 13 residues. CDR3 nucleotides: TGCAGCGTTGAAGCTGAGCGGCACAATGAGCAGTTCTTC. As protein: CSVEAERHNEQFF.

The chain uses TRBV5-1 and TRBJ1-1; possibly TRBD1 for D (6 bases). The CDR3 is 14 amino acids. Germline V gene data show CDR1 as SGHRS and CDR2 as YFSETQ. Trimming shortened V by 4 bases and J by 7 bases, and 17 bases separated the two germline ends. The CDR3 region is CASSPEIRTDEAFF. The CDR3 bases are TGCGCCAGCAGCCCTGAGATCCGGACAGATGAAGCTTTCTTT.

Notes on this clonotype: At one end the junction does not follow the germline gene, possibly because of a read error. The rearrangement joins TRBV19 to TRBJ2-2, with D possibly matching TRBD2 (5 bases). Germline loops: CDR1 LNHDA, CDR2 SQIVND (reference sequence). The length of the CDR3 is 12 residues. Here the CDR3 DNA reads TGTGCCAGTATGGGCTTTACCGGGGAGCTGATTTTT. Its translation is CASMGFTGELIF.

The chain couples TRBV2 to TRBJ1-1; D remains ambiguous. The CDR3 length is 12 residues. Germline CDR1 reads SNHLY; CDR2 reads FYNNEI. Trimming shortened V by 4 bases and J by 1 base, and 4 bases separated the two germline ends. The CDR3 reads CASSGTNTEAFF. In nucleotides, the CDR3 is TGTGCCAGCAGTGGGACGAACACTGAAGCTTTCTTT.

CDR3 sequence (DNA): TGTGCCAGCAGTTACTCGAGTGTAGGGTCTCGGGAAAAACTGTTTTTT. Translated, it gives CASSYSSVGSREKLFF. This chain connects TRBV6-5 to TRBJ1-4; D gene unclear. CDR1 MNHEY and CDR2 SVGAGI come from the germline V gene. V gave up 0 bases and J gave up 8 bases, with 16 bases separating them. CDR3 length: 16 residues.

This chain connects TRBV25-1 to TRBJ2-7; no firm D call. The V end lost 6 bases, the J end lost 5 bases, and 14 bases lay between the germline ends. From germline, CDR1 is MGHDK and CDR2 SYGVNS. This CDR3 is built from 13 residues. CDR3 sequence: CASRGFGPHEQYF. The DNA of the CDR3 is TGTGCCAGCAGGGGGTTCGGGCCCCACGAGCAGTACTTC.

This clonotype was seen a few times. This sequence joins TRBV10-3 and TRBJ1-1; D not certain. There are 13 residues in the CDR3. Trimming removed 6 bases at V and 10 bases at J, with 18 bases between. CDR1 and CDR2 (germline): ENHRY, SYGVKD. CDR3 sequence reads: CAIRSAQSLGAFF. As DNA, the CDR3 is TGTGCCATCAGGTCAGCTCAATCCTTGGGAGCTTTCTTT.

The CDR3 region has the DNA TGTGCCAGCGGAGAGGTGGCGGGAGCTCCCCAAGAGACCCAGTACTTC. It yields the protein CASGEVAGAPQETQYF. The genes are TRBV27 and TRBJ2-5; 7 nucleotides align to TRBD2. The V gene end was trimmed by 8 bases and the J gene end by 1 base; junction bases not matched to a gene: 13. In germline, CDR1 is MNHEY, CDR2 SMNVEV (reference sequence). This CDR3 contains 16 residues.

Only a few counts were recorded for this clonotype. The CDR3 is CSGQGATDTQYF. The CDR3 DNA reads TGCAGCGGACAGGGGGCAACAGATACGCAGTATTTT. The chain has TRBV29-1 and TRBJ2-3, with 10 nucleotides matching TRBD1. The CDR3 covers 12 residues. V was pared by 7 bases and J by 3 bases, with 1 base of the junction left unmatched. In germline, CDR1 is SQVTM, CDR2 ANQGSEA.

The chain recombines TRBV5-1 with TRBJ1-6; the D is unclear. Germline CDR1 and CDR2: SGHRS and YFSETQ. Trimming stripped 4 bases from V and 11 bases from J, with 1 base between. The CDR3 spans 9 residues. CDR3 DNA: TGCGCCAGCAGCACACCCCTCCACTTT. It encodes CASSTPLHF.

Only a few counts were recorded for this clonotype. This chain uses TRBV10-3 with TRBJ2-1, with D possibly matching TRBD2 (7 bases). There are 16 residues in the CDR3. V gave up 4 bases and J gave up 9 bases, with 22 bases separating them. Germline V gene sequence: CDR1 ENHRY, CDR2 SYGVKD. The CDR3 loop reads CAISARSPGGQGEQFF. CDR3 coding DNA: TGTGCCATCAGTGCAAGATCGCCGGGGGGCCAGGGTGAGCAGTTCTTC.

The chain combines TRBV12-3 or TRBV12-4 with TRBJ2-1; D is unresolved. Trimming took 3 bases from V and 7 from J, leaving 13 bases between them. This CDR3 spans 14 amino acids. CDR3 in amino acids: CASSFWSEENEQFF. CDR3 bases: TGTGCCAGCAGTTTCTGGTCGGAAGAGAATGAGCAGTTCTTC.

Only a few counts were recorded for this clonotype. DNA of the CDR3: TGTGCCAGCAGCTTAGAGGGACTAGCGGGAGGGACAGATACGCAGTATTTT. This gives the protein CASSLEGLAGGTDTQYF. The genes are TRBV7-2 and TRBJ2-3; 16 positions match TRBD2. CDR3 length: 17 amino acids. V was pared by 1 base and J by 3 bases, with 1 base of the junction left unmatched. Per the germline V gene, CDR1 is SGHTA and CDR2 is FQGNSA.

This chain uses TRBV30 with TRBJ1-1, with a tentative D call TRBD1 (5 bases). With 1 base removed from V and 4 bases from J, the gap between germline ends came to 10 bases. This CDR3 contains 13 residues. Per germline, CDR1 GTSNPN and CDR2 SVGIG (reference sequence). Here the CDR3 DNA reads TGTGCCTGGAGTGAAGAGGGGCTCACTGAAGCTTTCTTT. Amino acids: CAWSEEGLTEAFF.

The chain employs TRBV7-2 and TRBJ1-5; D may be TRBD1 (5 bases). Looked up from germline, CDR1 is SGHTA and CDR2 is FQGNSA. The ends were cut back, 5 bases at V and 0 bases at J, with 11 bases in the middle. The CDR3 is made up of 15 amino acids. The CDR3 protein is CASSRDGYSNQPQHF. CDR3 bases: TGTGCCAGCAGCCGGGACGGATATAGCAATCAGCCCCAGCATTTT.

This clonotype was observed a few times. V gene TRBV24-1 combines with J gene TRBJ2-3, with 13 bases lining up with TRBD2. The CDR3 covers 17 residues. Germline CDR1 is KGHDR and CDR2 is SFDVKD. V trimming: 4 bases; J trimming: 2 bases; junction bases outside the gene matches: 5. The CDR3 sequence: CATSDPGTSGVTDTQYF. Written as DNA, the CDR3 is TGTGCCACCAGTGACCCGGGGACTAGCGGGGTCACAGATACGCAGTATTTT.

J is TRBJ1-1 and V is TRBV7-9; D is perhaps TRBD1 (5 bases). This CDR3 spans 11 amino acids. Germline CDR1 SEHNR, CDR2 FQNEAQ (reference sequence). V lost 6 bases to trimming and J lost 7 bases, with 9 bases between them. CDR3 coding DNA: TGTGCCAGCAGACCAACAGGTGAAGCTTTCTTT. Translating it yields CASRPTGEAFF.

This chain connects TRBV6-5 to TRBJ2-3; D gene unclear. This CDR3 has 15 amino acids. Germline CDR1 and CDR2: MNHEY and SVGAGI. Trimming took 4 bases from V and 0 from J, leaving 11 bases between them. This CDR3 is CASSLGSTSTDTQYF. The CDR3 DNA sequence: TGTGCCAGCAGTTTAGGCAGCACTAGCACAGATACGCAGTATTTT.

This sequence joins TRBV12-3 or TRBV12-4 and TRBJ1-2; D remains unclear. This CDR3 has 11 residues. The V end lost 11 bases, the J end lost 4 bases, and 11 bases lay between the germline ends. The CDR3 here is CASGWGYGYTF. Written as DNA, the CDR3 is TGTGCCTCGGGGTGGGGCTATGGCTACACCTTC.

This clonotype was observed a handful of times. A much more abundant neighbour one base away suggests this may be a read error. This chain links TRBV29-1 with TRBJ1-1, with D perhaps TRBD1 (6 bases). CDR3 length: 12 amino acids. The germline V gene has CDR1 SQVTM and CDR2 ANQGSEA. Trimming took off 7 bases at V and 1 base at J, with 10 bases between the two ends. For the CDR3, the DNA is TGCAGCGCCCTGACAGGGAACACTGAAGCTTTCTTT. It encodes CSALTGNTEAFF. The entire variable domain, with the rest obtained from reference TRBV29-1 and TRBJ1-1, is as follows: SAVISQKPSRDICQRGTSLTIQCQVDSQVTMMFWYRQQPGQSLTLIATANQGSEATYESGFVIDKFPISRPNLTFSTLTVSNMSPEDSSIYLCSALTGNTEAFFGQGTRLTVV.

The chain couples TRBV4-2 to TRBJ2-3, with 11 positions matching TRBD2. CDR3 length: 17 amino acids. J gave up 0 bases and V 4 bases, and 6 bases lay outside the gene matches. Germline-derived CDR1 and CDR2 are LGHNA and YNFKEQ. The CDR3 spells CASSRQGLAASTDTQYF. The CDR3 coding sequence is TGTGCCAGCAGCCGACAGGGACTAGCGGCCAGCACAGATACGCAGTATTTT.